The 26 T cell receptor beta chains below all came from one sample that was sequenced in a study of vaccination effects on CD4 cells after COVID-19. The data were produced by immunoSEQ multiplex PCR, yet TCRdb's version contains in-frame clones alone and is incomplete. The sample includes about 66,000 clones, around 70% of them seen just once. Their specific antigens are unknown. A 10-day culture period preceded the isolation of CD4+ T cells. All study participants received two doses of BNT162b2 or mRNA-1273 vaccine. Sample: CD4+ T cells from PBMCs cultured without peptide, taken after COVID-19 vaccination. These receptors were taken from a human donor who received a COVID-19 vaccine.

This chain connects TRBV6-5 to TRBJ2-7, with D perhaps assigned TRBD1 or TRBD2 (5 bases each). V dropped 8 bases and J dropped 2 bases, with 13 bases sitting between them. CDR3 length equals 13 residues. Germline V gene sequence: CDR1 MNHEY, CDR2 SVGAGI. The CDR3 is CASLRGAAYEQYV. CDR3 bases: TGTGCCAGCCTTCGAGGGGCCGCCTACGAGCAGTACGTC.

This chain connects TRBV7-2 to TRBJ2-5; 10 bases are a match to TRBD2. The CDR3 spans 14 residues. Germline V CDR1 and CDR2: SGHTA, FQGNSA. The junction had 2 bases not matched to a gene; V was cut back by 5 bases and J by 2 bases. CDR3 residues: CASSRSGGQETQYF. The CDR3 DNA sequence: TGTGCCAGCAGCCGTAGCGGGGGGCAAGAGACCCAGTACTTC.

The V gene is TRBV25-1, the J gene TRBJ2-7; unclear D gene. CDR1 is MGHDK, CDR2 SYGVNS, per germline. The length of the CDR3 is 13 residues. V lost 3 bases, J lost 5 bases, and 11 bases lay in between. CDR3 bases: TGTGCCAGCAGTGAGGGCTTAAACCACGAGCAGTACGTC. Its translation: CASSEGLNHEQYV.

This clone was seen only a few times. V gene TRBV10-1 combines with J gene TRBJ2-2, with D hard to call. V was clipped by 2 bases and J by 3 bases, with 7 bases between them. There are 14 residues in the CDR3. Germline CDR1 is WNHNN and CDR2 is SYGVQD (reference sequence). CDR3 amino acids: CASSENTYTGELFF. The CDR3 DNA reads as TGCGCCAGCAGTGAGAACACTTACACCGGGGAGCTGTTTTTT.

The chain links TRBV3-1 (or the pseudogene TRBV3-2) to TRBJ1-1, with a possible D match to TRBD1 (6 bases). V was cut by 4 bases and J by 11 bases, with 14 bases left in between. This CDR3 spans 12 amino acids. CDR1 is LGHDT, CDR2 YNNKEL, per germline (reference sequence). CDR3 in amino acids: CASSPFGGPAFF. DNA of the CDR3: TGTGCCAGCAGCCCCTTCGGGGGGCCGGCTTTCTTT.

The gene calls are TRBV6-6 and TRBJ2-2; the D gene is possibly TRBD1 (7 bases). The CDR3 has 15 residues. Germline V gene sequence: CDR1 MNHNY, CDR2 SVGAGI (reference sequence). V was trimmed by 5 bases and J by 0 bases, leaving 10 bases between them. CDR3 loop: CASSGGTANTGELFF. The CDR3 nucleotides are TGTGCCAGCAGTGGAGGGACAGCGAACACCGGGGAGCTGTTTTTT.

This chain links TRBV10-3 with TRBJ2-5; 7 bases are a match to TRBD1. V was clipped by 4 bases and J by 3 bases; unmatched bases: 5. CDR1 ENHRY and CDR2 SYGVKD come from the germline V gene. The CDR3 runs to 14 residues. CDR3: CAISGDRVEETQYF. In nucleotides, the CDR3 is TGTGCCATCAGTGGCGACAGGGTGGAAGAGACCCAGTACTTC.

CDR3 in DNA: TGTGCCAGCAGCTTGACCGGGACCCAACTTTCCACAGATACGCAGTATTTT. It codes for CASSLTGTQLSTDTQYF. V usage is TRBV5-6 and J usage is TRBJ2-3; D may correspond to TRBD1 or TRBD2 (5 bases each). With 1 base removed from V and 2 bases from J, the gap between germline ends came to 17 bases. The CDR3 runs to 17 residues. Germline CDR1 SGHDT, CDR2 YYEEEE.

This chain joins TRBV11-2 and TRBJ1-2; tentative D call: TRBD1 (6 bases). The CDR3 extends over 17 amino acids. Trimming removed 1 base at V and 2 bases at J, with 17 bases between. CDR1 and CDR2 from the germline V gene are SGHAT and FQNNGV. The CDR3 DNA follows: TGTGCCAGCAGCTTAGTTTTTAGGGGGAAAACCAACTATGGCTACACCTTC. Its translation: CASSLVFRGKTNYGYTF.

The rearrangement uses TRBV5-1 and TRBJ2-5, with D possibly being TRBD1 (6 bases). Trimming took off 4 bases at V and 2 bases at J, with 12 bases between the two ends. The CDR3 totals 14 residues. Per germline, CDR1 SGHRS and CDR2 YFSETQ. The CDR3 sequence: CASSPRTAQETQYF. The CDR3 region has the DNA TGCGCCAGCAGCCCCCGGACAGCACAAGAGACCCAGTACTTC.

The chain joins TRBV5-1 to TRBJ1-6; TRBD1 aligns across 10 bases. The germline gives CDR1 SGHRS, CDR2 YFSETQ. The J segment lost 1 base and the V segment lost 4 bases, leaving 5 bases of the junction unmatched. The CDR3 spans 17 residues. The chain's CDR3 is CASSRQGAQSYNSPLHF. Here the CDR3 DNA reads TGCGCCAGCAGCAGACAGGGGGCGCAATCCTATAATTCACCCCTCCACTTT.

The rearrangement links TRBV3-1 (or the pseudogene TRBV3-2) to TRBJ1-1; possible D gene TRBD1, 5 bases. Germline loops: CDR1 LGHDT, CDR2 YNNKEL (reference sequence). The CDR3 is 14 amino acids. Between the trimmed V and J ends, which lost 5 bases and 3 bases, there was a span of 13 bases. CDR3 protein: CASSALGRDTEAFF. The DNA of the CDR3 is TGTGCCAGCAGCGCTTTGGGACGTGACACTGAAGCTTTCTTT.

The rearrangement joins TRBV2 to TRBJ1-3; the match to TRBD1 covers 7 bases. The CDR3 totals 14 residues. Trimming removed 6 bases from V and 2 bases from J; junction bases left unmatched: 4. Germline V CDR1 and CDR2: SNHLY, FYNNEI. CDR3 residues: CASSLRGTGNTIYF. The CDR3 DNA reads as TGTGCCAGCAGCCTCAGGGGGACTGGAAACACCATATATTTT.

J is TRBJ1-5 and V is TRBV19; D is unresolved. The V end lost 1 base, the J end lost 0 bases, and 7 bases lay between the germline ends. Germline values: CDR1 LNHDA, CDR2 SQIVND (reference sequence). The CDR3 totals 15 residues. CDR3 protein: CASSIGTHSNQPQHF. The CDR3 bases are TGTGCCAGTAGTATAGGGACCCATAGCAATCAGCCCCAGCATTTT.

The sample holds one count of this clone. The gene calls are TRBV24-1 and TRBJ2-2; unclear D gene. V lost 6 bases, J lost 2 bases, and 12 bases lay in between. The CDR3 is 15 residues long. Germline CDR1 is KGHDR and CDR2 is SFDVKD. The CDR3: CATSLTQRNTGELFF. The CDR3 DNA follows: TGTGCCACCAGTCTGACGCAGCGCAACACCGGGGAGCTGTTTTTT.

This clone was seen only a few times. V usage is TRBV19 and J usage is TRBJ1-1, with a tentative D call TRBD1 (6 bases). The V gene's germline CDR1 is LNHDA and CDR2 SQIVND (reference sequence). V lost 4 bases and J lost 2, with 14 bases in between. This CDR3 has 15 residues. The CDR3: CASSTRGGINTEAFF. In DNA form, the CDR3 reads TGTGCCAGTAGTACGAGGGGGGGGATCAACACTGAAGCTTTCTTT.

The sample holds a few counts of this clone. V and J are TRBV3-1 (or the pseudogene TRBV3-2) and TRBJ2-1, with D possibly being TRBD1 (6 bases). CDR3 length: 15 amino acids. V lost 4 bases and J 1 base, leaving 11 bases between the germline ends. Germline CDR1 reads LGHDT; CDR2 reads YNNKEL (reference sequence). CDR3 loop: CASSLEGQSYNEQFF. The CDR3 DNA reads TGTGCCAGCAGCCTCGAGGGACAATCCTACAATGAGCAGTTCTTC.

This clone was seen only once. CDR3 protein: CASSQARAPSYGELFF. CDR3 sequence (DNA): TGTGCCAGCAGCCAAGCCAGGGCCCCTTCGTATGGGGAGCTGTTTTTT. The rearrangement links TRBV14 to TRBJ2-2; tentative D call: TRBD1 (5 bases). CDR1 is SGHDN, CDR2 FVKESK, per germline. The CDR3 loop spans 16 amino acids. The V gene lost 1 base and the J gene lost 8 bases, with 17 bases spanning the gap. The full variable domain, in which reference TRBV14 and TRBJ2-2 provide the parts outside the CDR3, is EAGVTQFPSHSVIEKGQTVTLRCDPISGHDNLYWYRRVMGKEIKFLLHFVKESKQDESGMPNNRFLAERTGGTYSTLKVQPAELEDSGVYFCASSQARAPSYGELFFGEGSRLTVL.

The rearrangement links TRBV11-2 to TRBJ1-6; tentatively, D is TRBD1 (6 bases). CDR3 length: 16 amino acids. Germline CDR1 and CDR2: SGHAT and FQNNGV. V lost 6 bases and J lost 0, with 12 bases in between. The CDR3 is CASSYRAGSYNSPLHF. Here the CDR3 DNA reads TGTGCCAGCAGTTACAGGGCTGGCTCCTATAATTCACCCCTCCACTTT.

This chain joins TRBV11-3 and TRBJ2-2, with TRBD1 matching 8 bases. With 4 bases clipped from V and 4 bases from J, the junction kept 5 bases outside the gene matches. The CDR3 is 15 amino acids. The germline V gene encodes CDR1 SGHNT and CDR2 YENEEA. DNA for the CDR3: TGTGCCAGCAGCTCCGGGACAGGAATCACCGGGGAGCTGTTTTTT. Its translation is CASSSGTGITGELFF.

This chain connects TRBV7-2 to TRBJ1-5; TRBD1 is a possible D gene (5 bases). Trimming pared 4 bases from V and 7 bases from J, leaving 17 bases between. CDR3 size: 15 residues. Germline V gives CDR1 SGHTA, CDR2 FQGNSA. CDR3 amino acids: CASSSHSREGQPQHF. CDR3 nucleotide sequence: TGTGCCAGCAGCTCTCACAGTCGGGAGGGGCAGCCCCAGCATTTT.

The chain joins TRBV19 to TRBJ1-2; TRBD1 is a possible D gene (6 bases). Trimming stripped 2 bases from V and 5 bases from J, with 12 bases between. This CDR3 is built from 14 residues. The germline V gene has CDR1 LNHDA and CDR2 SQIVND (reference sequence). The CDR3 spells CASSINTGSYGYTF. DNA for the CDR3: TGTGCCAGTAGTATAAATACAGGGTCGTATGGCTACACCTTC.

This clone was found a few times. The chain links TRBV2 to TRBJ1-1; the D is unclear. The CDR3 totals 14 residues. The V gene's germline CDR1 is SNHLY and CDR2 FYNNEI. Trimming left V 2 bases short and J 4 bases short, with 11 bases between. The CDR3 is CASSEFLMVTEAFF. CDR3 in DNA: TGTGCCAGCAGTGAATTCTTGATGGTCACTGAAGCTTTCTTT.

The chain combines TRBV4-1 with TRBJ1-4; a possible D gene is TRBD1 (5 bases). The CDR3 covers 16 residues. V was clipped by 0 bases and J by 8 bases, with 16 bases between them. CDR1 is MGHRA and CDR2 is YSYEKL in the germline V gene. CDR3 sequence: CASSQDPGRELEKLFF. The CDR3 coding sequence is TGCGCCAGCAGCCAAGATCCAGGGAGGGAATTAGAAAAACTGTTTTTT.

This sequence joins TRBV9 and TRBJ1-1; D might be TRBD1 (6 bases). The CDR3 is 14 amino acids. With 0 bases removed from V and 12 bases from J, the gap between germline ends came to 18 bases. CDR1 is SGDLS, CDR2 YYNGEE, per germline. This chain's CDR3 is CASSVAWRDTLTFF. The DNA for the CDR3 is TGTGCCAGCAGCGTAGCATGGCGGGACACCCTAACTTTCTTT.

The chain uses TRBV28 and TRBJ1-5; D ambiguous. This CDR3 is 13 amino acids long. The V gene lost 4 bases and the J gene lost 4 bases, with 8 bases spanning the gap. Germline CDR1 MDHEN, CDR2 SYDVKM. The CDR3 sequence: CASSSPPNQPQHF. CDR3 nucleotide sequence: TGTGCCAGCAGTTCCCCGCCAAATCAGCCCCAGCATTTT.